This T cell receptor (beta chain) emerged from a study of cytomegalovirus exposure and HLA in healthy donors. Regarding the study as a whole: The investigators catalogued 164 TCR beta chains as cytomegalovirus-associated. Most TCR sequences showed up rarely, but some public TCRs showed up in many donors. In vitro assays verified that a few CMV-associated chains recognized CMV antigens specifically. Reported results showed that the classifier diagnosed cytomegalovirus status with high specificity and sensitivity.

Trimming pared 5 bases from V and 9 bases from J, leaving 8 bases between. Germline CDR1 DFQATT, CDR2 SNEGSKA (reference sequence). This CDR3 is 10 amino acids long. On this clone: Its antigen is unidentified.

The assay was immunoSEQ multiplex PCR, and TCRdb's table has in-frame clones only and misses some. Of over 200,000 clones in the sample, almost 90% were seen once. The clonotype comes from a young woman in good health and CMV-seronegative. What was sequenced was PBMCs. The chain couples TRBV20-1 to TRBJ2-1; a possible D gene is TRBD1 (6 bases). CDR3 residues: CSALQGEQFF. CDR3 DNA sequence: TGCAGTGCTTTACAGGGTGAGCAGTTCTTC.